This T cell receptor (beta chain) was obtained from a study of brain T cells in children with intractable seizures. Here immunoSEQ multiplex PCR was the method, and the copy in TCRdb shows in-frame clones only, minus some. This sample has a few hundred thousand clones, with over 85% found just once. CDR1 and CDR2 (germline): SEHNR, FQNEAQ (reference sequence). This CDR3 comprises 16 residues. V shed 2 bases, J shed 8 bases, and the junction held 6 bases outside the gene matches. Time point described: blood from clinic visit 5 months post-surgery; TSC patient then seizure free. The source is a boy younger than two with tuberous sclerosis and intractable seizures. This sequence joins TRBV7-9 and TRBJ2-1; 13 nucleotides match TRBD2. The sample in question was peripheral blood, obtained 4 to 6 months after surgery. CDR3 in amino acids: CASSLQLAGGDYEQFF. CDR3 DNA sequence: TGTGCCAGCAGCTTACAACTAGCGGGAGGGGATTATGAGCAGTTCTTC. Supplemented by reference TRBV7-9 and TRBJ2-1, the full variable domain reads DTGVSQNPRHKITKRGQNVTFRCDPISEHNRLYWYRQTLGQGPEFLTYFQNEAQLEKSRLLSDRFSAERPKGSFSTLEIQRTEQGDSAMYLCASSLQLAGGDYEQFFGPGTRLTVL.